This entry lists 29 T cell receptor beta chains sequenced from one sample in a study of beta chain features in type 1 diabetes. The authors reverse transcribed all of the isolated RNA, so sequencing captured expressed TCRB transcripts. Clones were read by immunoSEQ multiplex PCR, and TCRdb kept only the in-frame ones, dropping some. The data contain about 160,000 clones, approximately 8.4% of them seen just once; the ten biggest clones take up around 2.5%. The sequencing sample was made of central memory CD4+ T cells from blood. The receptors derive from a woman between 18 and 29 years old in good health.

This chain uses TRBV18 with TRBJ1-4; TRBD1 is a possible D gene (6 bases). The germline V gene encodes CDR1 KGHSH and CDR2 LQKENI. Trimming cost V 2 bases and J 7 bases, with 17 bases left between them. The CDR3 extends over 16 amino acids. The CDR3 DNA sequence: TGTGCCAGCTCACCAAACGCCGGGACATCGGGTGAAAAACTGTTTTTT. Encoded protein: CASSPNAGTSGEKLFF. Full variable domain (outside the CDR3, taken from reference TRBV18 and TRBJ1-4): NAGVMQNPRHLVRRRGQEARLRCSPMKGHSHVYWYRQLPEEGLKFMVYLQKENIIDESGMPKERFSAEFPKEGPSILRIQQVVRGDSAAYFCASSPNAGTSGEKLFFGSGTQLSVL.

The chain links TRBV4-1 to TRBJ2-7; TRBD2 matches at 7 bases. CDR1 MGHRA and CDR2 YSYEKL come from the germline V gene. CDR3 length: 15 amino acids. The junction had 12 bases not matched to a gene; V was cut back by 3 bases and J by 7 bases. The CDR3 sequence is CASSHSLAVDREQYF. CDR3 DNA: TGCGCCAGCAGCCACTCGCTAGCGGTCGATCGGGAGCAGTACTTC.

In DNA form, the CDR3 reads TGTGCCAGCAGAACCACCGGGACAGGGAAAAATTCACCCCTCCACTTT. As protein: CASRTTGTGKNSPLHF. The chain combines TRBV27 with TRBJ1-6, with 9 positions matching TRBD1. The germline CDR1 and CDR2 sequences are MNHEY and SMNVEV (reference sequence). This CDR3 contains 16 residues. V lost 6 bases, J lost 7 bases, and 10 bases stayed unmatched.

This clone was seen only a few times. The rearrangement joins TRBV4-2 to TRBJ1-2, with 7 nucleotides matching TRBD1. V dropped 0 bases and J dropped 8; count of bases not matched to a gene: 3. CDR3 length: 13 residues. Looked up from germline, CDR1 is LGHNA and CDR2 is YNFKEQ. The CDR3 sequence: CASSQDQGGGYTF. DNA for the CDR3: TGTGCCAGCAGCCAAGATCAGGGGGGAGGCTACACCTTC.

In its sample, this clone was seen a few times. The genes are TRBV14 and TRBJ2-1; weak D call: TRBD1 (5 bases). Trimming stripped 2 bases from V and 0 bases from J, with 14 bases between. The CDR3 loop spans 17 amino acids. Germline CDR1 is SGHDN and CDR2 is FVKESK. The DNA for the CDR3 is TGTGCCAGCAGCCAAAGCCTACAGGAGAGCTCCTACAATGAGCAGTTCTTC. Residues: CASSQSLQESSYNEQFF.

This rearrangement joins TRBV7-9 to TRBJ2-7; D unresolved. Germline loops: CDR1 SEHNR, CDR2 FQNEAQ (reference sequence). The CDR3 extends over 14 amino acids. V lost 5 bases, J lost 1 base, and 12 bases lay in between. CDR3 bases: TGTGCCAGCAGCCGACCCGACATTTCCTACGAGCAGTACTTC. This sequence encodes CASSRPDISYEQYF. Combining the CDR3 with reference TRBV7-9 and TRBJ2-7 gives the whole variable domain DTGVSQNPRHKITKRGQNVTFRCDPISEHNRLYWYRQTLGQGPEFLTYFQNEAQLEKSRLLSDRFSAERPKGSFSTLEIQRTEQGDSAMYLCASSRPDISYEQYFGPGTRLTVT.

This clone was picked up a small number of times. The CDR3 reads CASSRGTVNSPLHF. DNA for the CDR3: TGCGCCAGCAGCCGCGGGACGGTAAATTCACCCCTCCACTTT. V gene TRBV5-1 combines with J gene TRBJ1-6; D may be TRBD1 (5 bases). Germline assignment: CDR1 SGHRS and CDR2 YFSETQ. Trimming took off 4 bases at V and 7 bases at J, with 12 bases between the two ends. The CDR3 runs to 14 residues.

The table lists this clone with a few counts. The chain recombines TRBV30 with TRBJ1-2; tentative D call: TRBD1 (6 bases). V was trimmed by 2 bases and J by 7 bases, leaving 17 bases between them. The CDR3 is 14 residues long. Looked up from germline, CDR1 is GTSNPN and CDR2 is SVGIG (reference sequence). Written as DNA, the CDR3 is TGTGCCTGGAGTCCCATAGCCAGGGGAAGTGGCTACACCTTC. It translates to CAWSPIARGSGYTF.

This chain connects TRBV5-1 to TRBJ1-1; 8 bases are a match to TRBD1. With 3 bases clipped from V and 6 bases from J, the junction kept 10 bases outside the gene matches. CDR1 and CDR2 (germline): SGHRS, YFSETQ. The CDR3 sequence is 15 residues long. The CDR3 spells CASSSEGQALAEAFF. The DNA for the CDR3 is TGCGCCAGCAGCTCCGAGGGACAGGCGCTTGCTGAAGCTTTCTTT.

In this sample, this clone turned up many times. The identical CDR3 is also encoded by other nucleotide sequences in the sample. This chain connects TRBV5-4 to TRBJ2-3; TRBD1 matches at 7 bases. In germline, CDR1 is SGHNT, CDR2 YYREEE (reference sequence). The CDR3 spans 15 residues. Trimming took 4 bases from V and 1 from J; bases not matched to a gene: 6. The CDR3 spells CASSPGGLGTDTQYF. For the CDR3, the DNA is TGTGCCAGCAGCCCAGGGGGATTGGGCACAGATACGCAGTATTTT.

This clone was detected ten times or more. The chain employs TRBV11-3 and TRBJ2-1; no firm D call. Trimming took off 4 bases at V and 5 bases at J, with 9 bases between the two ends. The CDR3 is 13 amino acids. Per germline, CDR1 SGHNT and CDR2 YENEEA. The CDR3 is CASSSGEHNEQFF. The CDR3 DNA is TGTGCCAGCAGCTCCGGTGAGCACAATGAGCAGTTCTTC.

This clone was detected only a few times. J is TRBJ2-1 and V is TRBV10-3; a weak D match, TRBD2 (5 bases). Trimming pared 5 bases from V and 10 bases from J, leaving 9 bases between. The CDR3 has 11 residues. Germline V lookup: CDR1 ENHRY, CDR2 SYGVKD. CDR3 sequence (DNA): TGTGCCATCAGTTCTAGCTGGGAGCAGTTCTTC. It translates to CAISSSWEQFF.

CDR3 sequence: CAWSPGQNIQYF. CDR3 in DNA: TGTGCCTGGAGTCCGGGTCAAAACATTCAGTACTTC. This sequence joins TRBV30 and TRBJ2-4; no clear D. Trimming removed 2 bases at V and 5 bases at J, with 7 bases between. Germline loops: CDR1 GTSNPN, CDR2 SVGIG (reference sequence). This CDR3 is 12 amino acids long. Combining the CDR3 with reference TRBV30 and TRBJ2-4 gives the whole variable domain SQTIHQWPATLVQPVGSPLSLECTVEGTSNPNLYWYRQAAGRGLQLLFYSVGIGQISSEVPQNLSASRPQDRQFILSSKKLLLSDSGFYLCAWSPGQNIQYFGAGTRLSVL.

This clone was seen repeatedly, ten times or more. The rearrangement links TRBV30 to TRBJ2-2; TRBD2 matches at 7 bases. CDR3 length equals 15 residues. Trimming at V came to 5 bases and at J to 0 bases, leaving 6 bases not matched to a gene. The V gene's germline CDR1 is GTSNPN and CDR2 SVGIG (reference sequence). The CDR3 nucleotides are TGTGCCTGGCGAGCGGGAACCGCGAACACCGGGGAGCTGTTTTTT. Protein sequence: CAWRAGTANTGELFF.

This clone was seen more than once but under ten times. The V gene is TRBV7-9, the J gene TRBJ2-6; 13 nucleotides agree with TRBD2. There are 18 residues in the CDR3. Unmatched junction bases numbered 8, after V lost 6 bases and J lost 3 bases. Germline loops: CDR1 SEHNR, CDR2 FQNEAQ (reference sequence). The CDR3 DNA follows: TGTGCCAGCAGTCCTGGACTAGCGGGAGCTGGTGGGGCCAACGTCCTGACTTTC. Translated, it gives CASSPGLAGAGGANVLTF.

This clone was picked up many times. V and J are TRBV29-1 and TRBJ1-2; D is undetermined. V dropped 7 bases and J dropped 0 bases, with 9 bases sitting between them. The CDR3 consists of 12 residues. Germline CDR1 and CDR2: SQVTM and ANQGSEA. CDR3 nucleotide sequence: TGCAGCGCCCTGGTAGCTAACTATGGCTACACCTTC. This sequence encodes CSALVANYGYTF.

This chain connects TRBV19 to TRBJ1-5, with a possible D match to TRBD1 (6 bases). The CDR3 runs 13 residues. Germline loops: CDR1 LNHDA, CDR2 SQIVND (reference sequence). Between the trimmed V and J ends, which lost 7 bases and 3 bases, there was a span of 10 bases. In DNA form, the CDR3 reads TGTGCCAGTACATGGGGGCCCAATCAGCCCCAGCATTTT. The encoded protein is CASTWGPNQPQHF.

In nucleotides, the CDR3 is TGCGCCAGCAGCTTAGGACAGGGAGAAACCTACGAGCAGTACTTC. Protein: CASSLGQGETYEQYF. V and J are TRBV5-1 and TRBJ2-7, with 8 nucleotides matching TRBD1. In germline, CDR1 is SGHRS, CDR2 YFSETQ. The CDR3 length is 15 residues. J gave up 2 bases and V 2 bases, and 6 bases lay outside the gene matches.

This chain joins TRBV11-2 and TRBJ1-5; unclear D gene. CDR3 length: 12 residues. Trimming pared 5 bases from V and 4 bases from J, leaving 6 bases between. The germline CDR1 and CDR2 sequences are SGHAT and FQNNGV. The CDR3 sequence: CASSENNQPQHF. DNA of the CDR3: TGTGCCAGCAGCGAGAATAATCAGCCCCAGCATTTT.

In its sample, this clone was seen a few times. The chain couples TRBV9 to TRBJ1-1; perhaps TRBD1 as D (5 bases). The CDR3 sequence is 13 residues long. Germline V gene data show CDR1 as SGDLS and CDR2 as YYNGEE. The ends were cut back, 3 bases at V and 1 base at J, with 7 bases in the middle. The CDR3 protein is CASSGQQNTEAFF. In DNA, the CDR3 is TGTGCCAGCAGCGGACAGCAGAACACTGAAGCTTTCTTT.

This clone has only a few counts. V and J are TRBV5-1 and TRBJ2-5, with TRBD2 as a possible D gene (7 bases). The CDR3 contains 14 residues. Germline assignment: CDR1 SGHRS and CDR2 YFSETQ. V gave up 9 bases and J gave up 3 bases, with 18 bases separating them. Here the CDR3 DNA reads TGCGCCACTAAGTCGGGGGGCGGAGAAGAGACCCAGTACTTC. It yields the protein CATKSGGGEETQYF.

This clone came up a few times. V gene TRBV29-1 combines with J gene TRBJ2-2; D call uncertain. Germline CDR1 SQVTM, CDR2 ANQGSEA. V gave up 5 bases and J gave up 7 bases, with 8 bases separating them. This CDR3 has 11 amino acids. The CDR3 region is CSVFSGGELFF. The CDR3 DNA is TGCAGCGTTTTTTCCGGCGGGGAGCTGTTTTTT.

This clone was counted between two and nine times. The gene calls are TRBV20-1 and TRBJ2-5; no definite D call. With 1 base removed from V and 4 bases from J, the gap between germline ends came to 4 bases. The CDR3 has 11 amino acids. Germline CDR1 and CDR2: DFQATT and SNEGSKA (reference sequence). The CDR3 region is CSARASETQYF. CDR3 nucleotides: TGCAGTGCTAGAGCCTCAGAGACCCAGTACTTC.

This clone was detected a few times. The CDR3 spells CASSLQGRNSPLHF. CDR3 nucleotides: TGTGCCAGCAGCTTACAGGGTAGGAATTCACCCCTCCACTTT. V gene TRBV7-2 combines with J gene TRBJ1-6; possibly TRBD1 for D (5 bases). Germline-derived CDR1 and CDR2 are SGHTA and FQGNSA. Trimming left V 2 bases short and J 7 bases short, with 9 bases between. CDR3 length: 14 residues. The complete variable domain, with remaining parts taken from reference TRBV7-2 and TRBJ1-6, reads GAGVSQSPSNKVTEKGKDVELRCDPISGHTALYWYRQSLGQGLEFLIYFQGNSAPDKSGLPSDRFSAERTGGSVSTLTIQRTQQEDSAVYLCASSLQGRNSPLHFGNGTRLTVT.

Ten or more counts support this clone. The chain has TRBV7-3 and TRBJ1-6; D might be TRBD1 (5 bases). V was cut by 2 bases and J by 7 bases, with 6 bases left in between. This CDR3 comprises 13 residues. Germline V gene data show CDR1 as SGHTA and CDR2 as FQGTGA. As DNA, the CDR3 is TGTGCCAGCAGCTTAGACAGAAATTCACCCCTCCACTTT. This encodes CASSLDRNSPLHF.

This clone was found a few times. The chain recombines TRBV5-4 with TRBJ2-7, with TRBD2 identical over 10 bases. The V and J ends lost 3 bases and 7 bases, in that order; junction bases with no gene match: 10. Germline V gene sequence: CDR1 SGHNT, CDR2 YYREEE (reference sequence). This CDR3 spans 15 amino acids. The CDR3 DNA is TGTGCCAGCAGCTCTTATAGCGGGAGGATGGGGGAGCAGTACTTC. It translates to CASSSYSGRMGEQYF.

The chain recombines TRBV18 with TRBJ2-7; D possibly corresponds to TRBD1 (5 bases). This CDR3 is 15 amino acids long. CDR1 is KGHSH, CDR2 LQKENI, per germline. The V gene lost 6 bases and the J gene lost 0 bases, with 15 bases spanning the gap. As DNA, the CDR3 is TGTGCCAGCTCCCGCCAGGGAAACCTCTCCTACGAGCAGTACTTC. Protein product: CASSRQGNLSYEQYF.

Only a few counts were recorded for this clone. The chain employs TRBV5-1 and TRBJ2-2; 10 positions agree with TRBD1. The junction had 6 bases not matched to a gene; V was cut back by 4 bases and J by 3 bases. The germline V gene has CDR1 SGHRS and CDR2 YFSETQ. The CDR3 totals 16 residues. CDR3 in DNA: TGCGCCAGCAGCCCGCGACAGGGGGCGGACACCGGGGAGCTGTTTTTT. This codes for CASSPRQGADTGELFF.

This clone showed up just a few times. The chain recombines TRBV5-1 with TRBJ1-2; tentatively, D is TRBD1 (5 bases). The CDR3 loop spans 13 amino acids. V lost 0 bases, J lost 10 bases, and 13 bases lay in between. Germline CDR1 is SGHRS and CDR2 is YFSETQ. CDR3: CASSLGRSTDYTF. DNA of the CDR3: TGCGCCAGCAGCTTGGGGCGATCGACAGACTACACCTTC.